This passage covers 21 T cell receptor beta chains from one sample sequenced in a study of T cell repertoires in cytomegalovirus infection. TCRdb used MiXCR to reprocess the reads, holding one entry per CDR3 protein. The table has hundreds of thousands of distinct CDR3 sequences, about 33% seen once; the top ten hold 18%. For these receptors, no antigen is known. Sequences were derived from cultured PBMCs, sampled from culture after CMV antigen stimulation. These receptors were taken from a human donor in good health (CMV status not recorded). Some clones in this sample may be carry-over from other donors' samples.

The chain joins TRBV20-1 to TRBJ2-3, with 11 bases aligning to TRBD2. Germline assignment: CDR1 DFQATT and CDR2 SNEGSKA (reference sequence). CDR3 length: 15 amino acids. CDR3 amino acids: CRIAGGYGGTDTQYF. The CDR3 DNA sequence: TGCAGGATAGCGGGGGGGTATGGGGGCACAGATACGCAGTATTTT.

This clonotype was seen a few times. This chain uses TRBV7-2 with TRBJ1-2; D is unresolved. Germline V gives CDR1 SGHTA, CDR2 FQGNSA. The CDR3 loop spans 14 amino acids. V was clipped by 5 bases and J by 3 bases, with 13 bases between them. Here the CDR3 reads CASSAPGRDYGYTF. The DNA of the CDR3 is TGTGCCAGCAGCGCCCCCGGGCGGGACTATGGCTACACCTTC.

The genes are TRBV20-1 and TRBJ2-7; a possible D gene is TRBD2 (5 bases). The CDR3 is made up of 14 amino acids. CDR1 is DFQATT, CDR2 SNEGSKA, per germline (reference sequence). V shed 0 bases and J shed 9 bases, with 18 bases lying between them. The CDR3 region has the DNA TGCAGTGCTAGAGATAGGAGAGGGAGTGGTGGGCAGTACTTC. As protein: CSARDRRGSGGQYF.

This clonotype was found many times. V gene TRBV18 combines with J gene TRBJ2-7; 9 bases fit TRBD1. In germline, CDR1 is KGHSH, CDR2 LQKENI. CDR3 size: 14 residues. Trimming at V came to 3 bases and at J to 3 bases, leaving 3 bases not matched to a gene. The CDR3 sequence is CASSPPGQGYEQYF. DNA for the CDR3: TGTGCCAGCTCACCGCCGGGACAGGGCTACGAGCAGTACTTC.

Of note for this clonotype: One junction end does not reproduce the germline sequence, and a read error may be involved. The rearrangement links TRBV6-5 to TRBJ2-7; D is unclear. CDR3 length equals 9 residues. Germline lookup yields CDR1 MNHEY and CDR2 SVGAGI. The CDR3 nucleotides read TGTGCCAGCAGCTTTCTGAATGGGTTC. This sequence encodes CASSFLNGF.

The chain is built from TRBV7-2 and TRBJ1-6, with unresolved D. Deletions cut 4 bases from V and 2 bases from J, with 12 bases between. This CDR3 comprises 16 residues. The V gene's germline CDR1 is SGHTA and CDR2 FQGNSA. The chain's CDR3 is CASSSRGGTYNSPLHF. In DNA, the CDR3 is TGTGCCAGCAGCTCGCGGGGTGGCACCTATAATTCACCCCTCCACTTT.

This sequence joins TRBV12-3 or TRBV12-4 and TRBJ2-5; 7 positions match TRBD1. The CDR3 is made up of 14 amino acids. Trimming removed 6 bases from V and 2 bases from J; junction bases left unmatched: 6. CDR3 DNA: TGTGCCAGCAGGCCGGGACAGTCACAAGAGACCCAGTACTTC. It yields the protein CASRPGQSQETQYF.

The chain couples TRBV20-1 to TRBJ2-1; maybe TRBD2 (6 bases). The germline V gene encodes CDR1 DFQATT and CDR2 SNEGSKA (reference sequence). The V and J ends lost 6 bases and 5 bases respectively, with 17 bases between them. CDR3 length equals 14 residues. The CDR3 DNA reads as TGCAGTGCCCAGGTCGGCAGCGGGCACAATGAGCAGTTCTTC. Translation: CSAQVGSGHNEQFF.

The chain couples TRBV20-1 to TRBJ1-1; a possible D gene is TRBD1 (5 bases). The CDR3 runs to 13 residues. Trimming pared 8 bases from V and 1 base from J, leaving 14 bases between. Germline values: CDR1 DFQATT, CDR2 SNEGSKA (reference sequence). The CDR3 nucleotides read TGCAGTACAAAGGGACCAGAGAACACTGAAGCTTTCTTT. Translating gives CSTKGPENTEAFF.

This clonotype was observed a handful of times. The chain couples TRBV7-2 to TRBJ2-7; TRBD2 agrees at 14 bases. V lost 4 bases to trimming and J lost 6 bases; unmatched junction nucleotides: 5. The length of the CDR3 is 15 residues. Germline V gene lookup returns CDR1 SGHTA and CDR2 FQGNSA. DNA of the CDR3: TGTGCCAGCAGCTGGCCGACTAGCGGGAGGGCCGAGCAGTACTTC. This gives the protein CASSWPTSGRAEQYF.

This clonotype was detected only a few times. The chain recombines TRBV7-4 with TRBJ2-3, with D possibly being TRBD2 (6 bases). Germline V lookup: CDR1 SGHVT, CDR2 SQSDAQ. V shed 5 bases and J shed 2 bases, with 8 bases lying between them. CDR3 length equals 13 residues. The CDR3: CASSRGVTDTQYF. DNA for the CDR3: TGTGCCAGCAGCCGCGGGGTCACAGATACGCAGTATTTT. The full variable domain, its missing parts supplied by reference TRBV7-4 and TRBJ2-3, is GAGVSQSPRYKVAKRGRDVALRCDSISGHVTLYWYRQTLGQGSEVLTYSQSDAQRDKSGRPSGRFSAERPERSVSTLKIQRTEQGDSAVYLCASSRGVTDTQYFGPGTRLTVL.

This rearrangement joins TRBV10-3 to TRBJ2-1; D perhaps matches TRBD2 (5 bases). The CDR3 has 13 amino acids. Germline V gene lookup returns CDR1 ENHRY and CDR2 SYGVKD. Trimming removed 4 bases at V and 7 bases at J, with 11 bases between. The CDR3 loop reads CAISVRVENEQFF. CDR3 coding DNA: TGTGCCATCAGTGTGCGGGTTGAAAATGAGCAGTTCTTC.

This clonotype was observed a few times. The chain couples TRBV12-3 or TRBV12-4 to TRBJ1-5, with TRBD1 matching 7 bases. The CDR3 is made up of 14 amino acids. V lost 6 bases and J lost 4; bases outside the gene matches: 6. CDR3 nucleotides: TGTGCCAGCAGAACGAACAGGGGAAATCAGCCCCAGCATTTT. It codes for CASRTNRGNQPQHF.

V gene TRBV6-1 combines with J gene TRBJ2-3; 9 nucleotides match TRBD2. CDR3 size: 15 residues. Losses at the gene ends were 5 bases for V and 6 bases for J; bases not matched to a gene: 9. Germline V lookup: CDR1 MNHNS, CDR2 SASEGT. For the CDR3, the DNA is TGTGCCAGCAGTAAGGAGCGGGGGGATGTGGATACGCAGTATTTT. This codes for CASSKERGDVDTQYF.

The chain employs TRBV5-4 and TRBJ2-5, with 7 bases matching TRBD1. The CDR3 is 17 amino acids. Germline V CDR1 and CDR2: SGHNT, YYREEE (reference sequence). J was trimmed by 4 bases and V by 4 bases; bases with no gene match: 16. CDR3 in DNA: TGTGCCAGCAGCGCCCGTTCGACAGGGCTGAGGGGAGAGACCCAGTACTTC. Encoded protein: CASSARSTGLRGETQYF.

This clonotype was seen only a few times. The chain employs TRBV19 and TRBJ2-6, with 10 bases identical to TRBD1. Per the germline V gene, CDR1 is LNHDA and CDR2 is SQIVND (reference sequence). This CDR3 has 12 amino acids. V dropped 10 bases and J dropped 12; count of bases not matched to a gene: 6. The CDR3 reads CATSGTGVVLTF. CDR3 in DNA: TGTGCCACCAGCGGGACAGGGGTCGTCCTGACTTTC.

There are a few counts of this clonotype. The chain combines TRBV19 with TRBJ2-5; TRBD1 matches 10 bases. This CDR3 is 16 amino acids long. CDR1 is LNHDA, CDR2 SQIVND, per germline (reference sequence). Trimming cost V 5 bases and J 2 bases; bases outside gene matches: 8. CDR3: CASSQTGTGVQETQYF. As DNA, the CDR3 is TGTGCCAGTAGTCAAACCGGGACAGGGGTACAAGAGACCCAGTACTTC.

The chain combines TRBV4-1 with TRBJ1-6; D unclear. From germline, CDR1 is MGHRA and CDR2 YSYEKL. The CDR3 is made up of 16 amino acids. V gave up 0 bases and J gave up 8 bases, with 14 bases separating them. The CDR3 protein is CASSQEALIRDSPLHF. The CDR3 DNA is TGCGCCAGCAGCCAAGAAGCCTTAATTAGGGATTCACCCCTCCACTTT.

This clonotype was detected ten times or more. The V and J genes are TRBV5-4 and TRBJ1-2; D call uncertain. The germline CDR1 and CDR2 sequences are SGHNT and YYREEE (reference sequence). CDR3 length: 14 amino acids. V lost 4 bases and J 2 bases, leaving 12 bases between the germline ends. CDR3 sequence (DNA): TGTGCCAGCAGCCCTGAGACCGTCAACTATGGCTACACCTTC. Amino acid sequence: CASSPETVNYGYTF.

The rearrangement joins TRBV18 to TRBJ2-5; the D gene is possibly TRBD1 (6 bases). The V end was cut by 3 bases, the J end by 0 bases, with 14 bases between. The CDR3 runs to 16 residues. Germline V gives CDR1 KGHSH, CDR2 LQKENI. The CDR3: CASSPTTGTYQETQYF. The CDR3 nucleotides are TGTGCCAGCTCACCTACGACAGGAACGTACCAAGAGACCCAGTACTTC.

Many counts were recorded for this clonotype. This chain joins TRBV7-2 and TRBJ2-7; perhaps TRBD2 as D (5 bases). The V gene lost 1 base and the J gene lost 9 bases, with 16 bases spanning the gap. Germline CDR1 reads SGHTA; CDR2 reads FQGNSA. The CDR3 has 14 amino acids. The CDR3 DNA sequence: TGTGCCAGCAGCTTAGTCTATCTAGCCGGCGGGCAGTACTTC. It is translated as CASSLVYLAGGQYF.